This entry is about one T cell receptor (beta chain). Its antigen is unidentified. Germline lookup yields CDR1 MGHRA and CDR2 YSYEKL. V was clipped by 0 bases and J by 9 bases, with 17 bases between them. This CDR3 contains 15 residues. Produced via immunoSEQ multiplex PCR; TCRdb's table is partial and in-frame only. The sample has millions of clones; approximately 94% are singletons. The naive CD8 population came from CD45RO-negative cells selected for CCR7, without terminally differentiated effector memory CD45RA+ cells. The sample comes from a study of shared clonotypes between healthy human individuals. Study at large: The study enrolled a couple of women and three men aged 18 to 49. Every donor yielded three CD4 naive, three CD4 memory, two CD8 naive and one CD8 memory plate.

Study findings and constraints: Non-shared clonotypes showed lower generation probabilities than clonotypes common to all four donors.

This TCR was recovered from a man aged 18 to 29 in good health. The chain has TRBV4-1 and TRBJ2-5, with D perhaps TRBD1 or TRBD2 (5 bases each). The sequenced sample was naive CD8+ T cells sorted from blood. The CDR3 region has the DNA TGCGCCAGCAGCCAAGAAGGGACGGCCTCTCCCCCCCAGTACTTC. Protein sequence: CASSQEGTASPPQYF.